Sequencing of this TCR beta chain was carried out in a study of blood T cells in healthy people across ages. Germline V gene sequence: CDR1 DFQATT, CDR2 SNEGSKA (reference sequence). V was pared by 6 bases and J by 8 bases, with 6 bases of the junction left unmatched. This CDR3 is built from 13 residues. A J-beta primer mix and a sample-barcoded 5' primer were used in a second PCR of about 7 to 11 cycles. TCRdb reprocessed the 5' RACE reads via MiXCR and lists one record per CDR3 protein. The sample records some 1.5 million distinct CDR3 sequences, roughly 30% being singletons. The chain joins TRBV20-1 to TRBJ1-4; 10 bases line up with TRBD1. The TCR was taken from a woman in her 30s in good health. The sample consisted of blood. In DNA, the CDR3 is TGCAGTGCCCGGACAGGGGGAGCGGAAAAACTGTTTTTT. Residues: CSARTGGAEKLFF.